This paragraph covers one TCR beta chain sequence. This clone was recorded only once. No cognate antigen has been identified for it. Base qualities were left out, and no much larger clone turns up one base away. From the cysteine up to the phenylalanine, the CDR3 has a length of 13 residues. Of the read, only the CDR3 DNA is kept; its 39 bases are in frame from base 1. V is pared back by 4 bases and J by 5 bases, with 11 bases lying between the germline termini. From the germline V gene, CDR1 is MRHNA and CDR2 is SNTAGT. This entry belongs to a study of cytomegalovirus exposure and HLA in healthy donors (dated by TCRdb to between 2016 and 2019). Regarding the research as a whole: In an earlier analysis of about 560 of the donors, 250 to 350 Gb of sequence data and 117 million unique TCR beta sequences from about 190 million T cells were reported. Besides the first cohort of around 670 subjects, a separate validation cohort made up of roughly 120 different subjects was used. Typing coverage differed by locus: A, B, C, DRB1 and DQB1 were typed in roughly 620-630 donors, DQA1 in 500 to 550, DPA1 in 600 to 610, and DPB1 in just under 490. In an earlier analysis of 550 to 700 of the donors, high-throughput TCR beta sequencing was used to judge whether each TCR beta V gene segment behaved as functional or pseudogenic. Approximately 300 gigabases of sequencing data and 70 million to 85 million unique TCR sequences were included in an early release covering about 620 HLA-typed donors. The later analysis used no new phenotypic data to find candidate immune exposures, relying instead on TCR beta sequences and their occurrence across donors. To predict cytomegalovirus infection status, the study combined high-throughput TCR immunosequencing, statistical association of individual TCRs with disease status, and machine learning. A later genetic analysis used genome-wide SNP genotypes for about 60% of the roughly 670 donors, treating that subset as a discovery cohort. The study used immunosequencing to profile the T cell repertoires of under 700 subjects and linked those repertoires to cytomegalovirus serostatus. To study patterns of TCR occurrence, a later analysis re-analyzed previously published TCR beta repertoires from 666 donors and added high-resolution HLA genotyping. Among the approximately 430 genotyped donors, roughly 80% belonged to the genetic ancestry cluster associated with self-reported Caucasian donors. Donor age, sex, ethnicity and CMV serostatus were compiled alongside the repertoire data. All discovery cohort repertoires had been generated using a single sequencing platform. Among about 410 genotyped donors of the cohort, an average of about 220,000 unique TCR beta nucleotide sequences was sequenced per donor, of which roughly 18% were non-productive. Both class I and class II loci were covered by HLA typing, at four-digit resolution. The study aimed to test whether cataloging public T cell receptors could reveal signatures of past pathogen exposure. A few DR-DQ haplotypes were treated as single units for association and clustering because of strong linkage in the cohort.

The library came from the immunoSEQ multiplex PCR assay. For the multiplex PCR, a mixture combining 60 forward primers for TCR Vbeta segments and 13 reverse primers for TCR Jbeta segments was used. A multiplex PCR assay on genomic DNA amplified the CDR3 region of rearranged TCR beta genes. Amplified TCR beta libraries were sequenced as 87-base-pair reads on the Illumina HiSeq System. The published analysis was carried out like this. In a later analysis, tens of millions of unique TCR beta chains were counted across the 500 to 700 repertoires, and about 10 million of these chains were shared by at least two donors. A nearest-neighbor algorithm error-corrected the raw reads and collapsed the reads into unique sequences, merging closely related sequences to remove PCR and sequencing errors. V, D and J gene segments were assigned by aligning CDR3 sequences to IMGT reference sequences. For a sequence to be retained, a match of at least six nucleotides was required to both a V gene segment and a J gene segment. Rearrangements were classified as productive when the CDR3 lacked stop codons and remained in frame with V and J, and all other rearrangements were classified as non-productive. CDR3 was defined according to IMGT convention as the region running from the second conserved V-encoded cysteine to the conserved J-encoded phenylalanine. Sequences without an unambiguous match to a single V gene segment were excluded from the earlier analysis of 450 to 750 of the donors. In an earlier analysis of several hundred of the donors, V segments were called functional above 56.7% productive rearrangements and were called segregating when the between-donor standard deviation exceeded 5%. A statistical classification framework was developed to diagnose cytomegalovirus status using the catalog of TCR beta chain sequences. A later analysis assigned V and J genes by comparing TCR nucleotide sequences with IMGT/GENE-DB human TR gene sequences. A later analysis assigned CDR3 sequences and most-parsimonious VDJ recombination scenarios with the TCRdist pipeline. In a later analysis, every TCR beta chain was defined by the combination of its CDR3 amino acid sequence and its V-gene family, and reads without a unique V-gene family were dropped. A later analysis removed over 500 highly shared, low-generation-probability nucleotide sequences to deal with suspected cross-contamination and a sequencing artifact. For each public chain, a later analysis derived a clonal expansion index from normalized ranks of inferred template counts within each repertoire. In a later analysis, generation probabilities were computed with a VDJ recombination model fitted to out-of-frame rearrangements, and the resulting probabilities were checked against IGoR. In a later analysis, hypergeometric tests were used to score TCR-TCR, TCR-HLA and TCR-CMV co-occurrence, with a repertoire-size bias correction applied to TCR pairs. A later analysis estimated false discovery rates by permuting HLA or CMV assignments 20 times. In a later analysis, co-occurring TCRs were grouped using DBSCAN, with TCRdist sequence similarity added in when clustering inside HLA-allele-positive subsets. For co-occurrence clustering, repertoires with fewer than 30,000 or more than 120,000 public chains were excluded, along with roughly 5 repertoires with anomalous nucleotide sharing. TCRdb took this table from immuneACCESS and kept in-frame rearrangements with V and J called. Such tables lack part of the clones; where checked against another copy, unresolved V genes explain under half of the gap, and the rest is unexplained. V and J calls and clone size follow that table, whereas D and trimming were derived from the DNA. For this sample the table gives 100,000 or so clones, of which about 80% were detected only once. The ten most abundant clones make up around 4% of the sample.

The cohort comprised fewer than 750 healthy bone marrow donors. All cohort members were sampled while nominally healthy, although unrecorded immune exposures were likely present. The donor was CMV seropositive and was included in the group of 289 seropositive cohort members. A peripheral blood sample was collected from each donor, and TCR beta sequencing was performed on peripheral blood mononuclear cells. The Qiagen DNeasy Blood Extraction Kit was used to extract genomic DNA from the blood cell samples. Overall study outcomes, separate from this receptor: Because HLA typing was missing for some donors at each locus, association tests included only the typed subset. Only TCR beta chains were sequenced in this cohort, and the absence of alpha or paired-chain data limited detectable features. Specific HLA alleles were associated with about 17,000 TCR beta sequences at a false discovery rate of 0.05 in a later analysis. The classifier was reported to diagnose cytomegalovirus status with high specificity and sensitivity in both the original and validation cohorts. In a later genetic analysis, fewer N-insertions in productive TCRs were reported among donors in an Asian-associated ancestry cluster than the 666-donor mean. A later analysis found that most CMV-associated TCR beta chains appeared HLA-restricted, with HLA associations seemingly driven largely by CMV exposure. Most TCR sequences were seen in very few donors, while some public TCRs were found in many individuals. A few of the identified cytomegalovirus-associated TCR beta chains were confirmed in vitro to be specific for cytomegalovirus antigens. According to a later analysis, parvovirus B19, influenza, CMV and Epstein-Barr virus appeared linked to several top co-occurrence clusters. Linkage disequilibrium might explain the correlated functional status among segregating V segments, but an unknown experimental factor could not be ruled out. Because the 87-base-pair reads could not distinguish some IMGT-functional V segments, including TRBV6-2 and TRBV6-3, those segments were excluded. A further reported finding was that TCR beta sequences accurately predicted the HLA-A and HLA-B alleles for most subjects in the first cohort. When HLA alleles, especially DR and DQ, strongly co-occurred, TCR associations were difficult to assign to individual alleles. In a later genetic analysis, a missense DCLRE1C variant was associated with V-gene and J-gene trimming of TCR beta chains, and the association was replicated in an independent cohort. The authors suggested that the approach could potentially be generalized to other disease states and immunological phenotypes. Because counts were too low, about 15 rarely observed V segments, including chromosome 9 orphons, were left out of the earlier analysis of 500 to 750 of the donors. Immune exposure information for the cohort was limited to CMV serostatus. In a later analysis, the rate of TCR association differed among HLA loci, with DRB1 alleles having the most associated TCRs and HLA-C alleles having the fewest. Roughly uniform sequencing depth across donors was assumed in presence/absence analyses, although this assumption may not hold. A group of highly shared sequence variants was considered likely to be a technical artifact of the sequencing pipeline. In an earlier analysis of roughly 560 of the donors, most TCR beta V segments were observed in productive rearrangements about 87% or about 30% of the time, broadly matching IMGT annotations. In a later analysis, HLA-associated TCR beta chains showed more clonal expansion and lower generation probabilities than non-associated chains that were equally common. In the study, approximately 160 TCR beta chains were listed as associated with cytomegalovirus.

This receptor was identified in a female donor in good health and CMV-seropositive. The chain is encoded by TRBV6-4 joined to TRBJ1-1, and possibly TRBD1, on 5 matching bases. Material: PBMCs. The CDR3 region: CASSVFGGTEAFF. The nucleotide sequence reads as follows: TGTGCCAGCAGTGTATTTGGGGGGACTGAAGCTTTCTTT.